The 25 T cell receptor beta chains presented below share a single source sample, sequenced in a study of blood T cell repertoires in COVID-19. The protocol was immunoSEQ multiplex PCR, while the TCRdb copy is restricted to in-frame clones and leaves out a portion. The sample lists more than 100,000 clones; about nine tenths were seen once. Sample: peripheral blood. All receptors derive from a woman aged 80 or over in a cohort sampled during active COVID-19.

This chain's CDR3 is CASSFQTGNTEAFF. The CDR3 bases are TGCGCCAGCAGCTTTCAAACAGGGAACACTGAAGCTTTCTTT. The chain uses TRBV5-1 and TRBJ1-1, with D maybe TRBD1 (5 bases). The germline gives CDR1 SGHRS, CDR2 YFSETQ. The V end was cut by 2 bases, the J end by 1 base, with 9 bases between. The CDR3 has 14 residues.

This sequence joins TRBV6-6 and TRBJ2-1; 10 nucleotides line up with TRBD2. Trimming removed 6 bases from V and 4 bases from J; junction bases left unmatched: 6. The CDR3 runs 15 residues. In germline, CDR1 is MNHNY, CDR2 SVGAGI (reference sequence). The CDR3 nucleotides read TGTGCCAGCAGCCACCTAGCGGGAGAGTACAATGAGCAGTTCTTC. Residues: CASSHLAGEYNEQFF.

The gene calls are TRBV3-1 (or the pseudogene TRBV3-2) and TRBJ2-1; TRBD2 aligns across 10 bases. Trimming at V came to 6 bases and at J to 5 bases, leaving 7 bases not matched to a gene. Germline CDR1 and CDR2: LGHDT and YNNKEL (reference sequence). This CDR3 contains 15 residues. In nucleotides, the CDR3 is TGTGCCAGCAGACTTAGCGGGGGGCGGCACAATGAGCAGTTCTTC. It codes for CASRLSGGRHNEQFF.

The chain combines TRBV7-2 with TRBJ2-1, with TRBD2 matching over 7 bases. Germline CDR1 and CDR2: SGHTA and FQGNSA. V lost 9 bases to trimming and J lost 5 bases; unmatched junction nucleotides: 7. The CDR3 has 13 amino acids. The CDR3 DNA reads as TGTGCCAGTTCGCGGGAGAGGGACAATGAGCAGTTCTTC. Amino acid sequence: CASSRERDNEQFF.

The chain has TRBV3-1 (or the pseudogene TRBV3-2) and TRBJ2-5, with 7 bases that match TRBD2. The V gene end was trimmed by 4 bases and the J gene end by 2 bases; junction bases not matched to a gene: 10. The CDR3 extends over 16 amino acids. From germline, CDR1 is LGHDT and CDR2 YNNKEL (reference sequence). The CDR3 reads CASSLRGAGVQETQYF. In nucleotides, the CDR3 is TGTGCCAGCAGCCTCCGAGGGGCGGGGGTGCAAGAGACCCAGTACTTC.

The V and J genes are TRBV5-6 and TRBJ1-2; no clear D gene. The CDR3 is made up of 15 amino acids. Per germline, CDR1 SGHDT and CDR2 YYEEEE. Trimming left V 3 bases short and J 4 bases short, with 16 bases between. CDR3: CASSYLANGGYGYTF. CDR3 DNA sequence: TGTGCCAGCAGCTACCTAGCGAACGGAGGCTATGGCTACACCTTC.

V and J are TRBV2 and TRBJ1-5; TRBD1 matches 7 bases. The V and J ends lost 7 bases and 4 bases, in that order; junction bases with no gene match: 4. The CDR3 contains 13 residues. The germline V gene has CDR1 SNHLY and CDR2 FYNNEI. Here the CDR3 DNA reads TGTGCCAGCACTCAACAGGGGAATCAGCCCCAGCATTTT. It translates to CASTQQGNQPQHF. The variable domain in full, completed from reference TRBV2 and TRBJ1-5, reads EPEVTQTPSHQVTQMGQEVILRCVPISNHLYFYWYRQILGQKVEFLVSFYNNEISEKSEIFDDQFSVERPDGSNFTLKIRSTKLEDSAMYFCASTQQGNQPQHFGDGTRLSIL.

This clone appeared once. The chain is built from TRBV5-8 and TRBJ2-5, with unresolved D. From germline, CDR1 is SGHTS and CDR2 YDEGEE. The V and J ends lost 1 base and 5 bases respectively, with 15 bases between them. This CDR3 is built from 15 residues. The CDR3 is CASSLMPGVAETQYF. The CDR3 DNA is TGTGCCAGCAGCTTGATGCCAGGCGTCGCGGAGACCCAGTACTTC.

This clone was observed a single time. CDR3 DNA sequence: TGTGCCAGCTACCGGGGATCTAGCGAAGGCTACGAGCAGTACTTC. Translating it yields CASYRGSSEGYEQYF. The V call is TRBV6-5, the J call TRBJ2-7, with a tentative D call TRBD2 (6 bases). Trimming shortened V by 8 bases and J by 3 bases, and 20 bases separated the two germline ends. The germline gives CDR1 MNHEY, CDR2 SVGAGI. The CDR3 sequence is 15 residues long.

V and J are TRBV24-1 and TRBJ2-1, with 10 nucleotides matching TRBD2. The germline CDR1 and CDR2 sequences are KGHDR and SFDVKD. V was clipped by 7 bases and J by 4 bases; unmatched bases: 6. This CDR3 has 15 residues. The CDR3 loop reads CATRASGGAYNEQFF. CDR3 nucleotide sequence: TGTGCCACCAGAGCTAGCGGGGGCGCATACAATGAGCAGTTCTTC.

A single count supports this clone. V gene TRBV3-1 (or the pseudogene TRBV3-2) combines with J gene TRBJ1-1, with a possible D match to TRBD1 (5 bases). The length of the CDR3 is 13 residues. Germline V gives CDR1 LGHDT, CDR2 YNNKEL (reference sequence). The V gene lost 7 bases and the J gene lost 4 bases, with 13 bases spanning the gap. CDR3 DNA sequence: TGTGCCAGCATCGGGCAGGGCGGCACTGAAGCTTTCTTT. Translating it yields CASIGQGGTEAFF.

The rearrangement joins TRBV2 to TRBJ1-1; D is perhaps TRBD1 (6 bases). CDR1 SNHLY and CDR2 FYNNEI come from the germline V gene. The CDR3 extends over 13 amino acids. The V gene lost 6 bases and the J gene lost 1 base, with 9 bases spanning the gap. CDR3 region: CASSGQPNTEAFF. The CDR3 coding sequence is TGTGCCAGCAGCGGACAGCCGAACACTGAAGCTTTCTTT.

V gene TRBV3-1 (or the pseudogene TRBV3-2) combines with J gene TRBJ2-1; 7 bases map to TRBD2. This CDR3 is 16 amino acids long. J gave up 0 bases and V 4 bases, and 6 bases lay outside the gene matches. Looked up from germline, CDR1 is LGHDT and CDR2 is YNNKEL (reference sequence). The CDR3 loop reads CASSPGGGSSYNEQFF. As DNA, the CDR3 is TGTGCCAGCAGCCCCGGGGGAGGGAGCTCCTACAATGAGCAGTTCTTC.

The CDR3 nucleotides are TGTGCCATCAGTGCCCAGACAGGGGGGGATGAAAAACTGTTTTTT. This translates into CAISAQTGGDEKLFF. The rearrangement joins TRBV10-3 to TRBJ1-4; TRBD1 matches 9 bases. CDR3 size: 15 residues. J lost 6 bases, V lost 4 bases, and 6 bases had no gene match. Germline CDR1 ENHRY, CDR2 SYGVKD.

This chain links TRBV27 with TRBJ2-2; TRBD1 might be the D (7 bases). The CDR3 loop spans 16 amino acids. Germline-derived CDR1 and CDR2 are MNHEY and SMNVEV (reference sequence). Trimming stripped 3 bases from V and 7 bases from J, with 18 bases between. CDR3 DNA: TGTGCCAGCAGTTTCGACAGGGAGGTTGGGCTCGGGGAGCTGTTTTTT. Amino acid sequence: CASSFDREVGLGELFF.

For this clone: At the DNA level, this CDR3 is encoded by other sequences in the same sample as well. The chain has TRBV6-5 and TRBJ2-7; TRBD2 aligns across 11 bases. The CDR3 consists of 14 residues. J gave up 4 bases and V 6 bases, and 5 bases lay outside the gene matches. Germline CDR1 is MNHEY and CDR2 is SVGAGI. CDR3 sequence: CASRGLAASYEQYF. The CDR3, as DNA: TGTGCCAGCAGGGGACTAGCGGCTTCTTACGAGCAGTACTTC.

The V gene is TRBV3-1 (or the pseudogene TRBV3-2), the J gene TRBJ1-3; D is undetermined. V was cut by 0 bases and J by 4 bases, with 7 bases left in between. This CDR3 is built from 14 residues. The V gene's germline CDR1 is LGHDT and CDR2 YNNKEL (reference sequence). This chain's CDR3 is CASSQETQGNTIYF. CDR3 DNA: TGTGCCAGCAGCCAAGAGACACAGGGAAACACCATATATTTT.

V usage is TRBV24-1 and J usage is TRBJ2-1; 10 positions agree with TRBD1. Germline V gives CDR1 KGHDR, CDR2 SFDVKD. The CDR3 consists of 16 residues. V dropped 1 base and J dropped 4; count of bases not matched to a gene: 3. CDR3 sequence: CATSDFSGQGYNEQFF. CDR3 DNA sequence: TGTGCCACCAGTGATTTCTCGGGACAGGGGTACAATGAGCAGTTCTTC.

The chain joins TRBV5-1 to TRBJ2-1, with TRBD2 identical over 10 bases. V dropped 3 bases and J dropped 9; count of bases not matched to a gene: 9. From germline, CDR1 is SGHRS and CDR2 YFSETQ. This CDR3 comprises 15 residues. This chain's CDR3 is CASSSISSGGSEQFF. The CDR3 nucleotides read TGCGCCAGCAGCTCCATTTCTAGCGGGGGTAGTGAGCAGTTCTTC.

The chain recombines TRBV5-4 with TRBJ2-2, with 9 bases identical to TRBD1. V trimming: 5 bases; J trimming: 3 bases; junction bases outside the gene matches: 5. This CDR3 has 15 amino acids. Germline CDR1 reads SGHNT; CDR2 reads YYREEE (reference sequence). This CDR3 is CASSWDRVDTGELFF. The CDR3 bases are TGTGCCAGCAGTTGGGACAGGGTTGACACCGGGGAGCTGTTTTTT.

The genes are TRBV6-5 and TRBJ1-1; weak D call: TRBD1 (6 bases). Germline-derived CDR1 and CDR2 are MNHEY and SVGAGI. The V and J ends lost 5 bases and 5 bases respectively, with 12 bases between them. The CDR3 is made up of 13 amino acids. The CDR3 protein is CASSQYRVTEAFF. The CDR3 coding sequence is TGTGCCAGCAGTCAATACAGGGTGACTGAAGCTTTCTTT.

This sequence joins TRBV19 and TRBJ2-1, with 7 positions matching TRBD1. The V segment lost 4 bases and the J segment 5 bases; nucleotides outside the gene matches: 8. The CDR3 consists of 15 residues. Germline lookup yields CDR1 LNHDA and CDR2 SQIVND (reference sequence). This CDR3 is CASSTSGQFNNEQFF. For the CDR3, the DNA is TGTGCCAGTAGTACCTCGGGACAGTTCAACAATGAGCAGTTCTTC.

The chain has TRBV7-3 and TRBJ2-3; TRBD2 matches at 8 bases. J lost 1 base, V lost 7 bases, and 7 bases had no gene match. This CDR3 region has 15 residues. Germline loops: CDR1 SGHTA, CDR2 FQGTGA. CDR3 residues: CASNLRRGGTDTQYF. The CDR3, as DNA: TGTGCCAGCAACCTCAGGCGGGGGGGCACAGATACGCAGTATTTT.

The chain couples TRBV6-1 to TRBJ2-1; TRBD2 matches 8 bases. The germline V gene has CDR1 MNHNS and CDR2 SASEGT. The length of the CDR3 is 15 residues. J was trimmed by 5 bases and V by 3 bases; bases with no gene match: 6. The CDR3 spells CASSDGTGGHNEQFF. Here the CDR3 DNA reads TGTGCCAGCAGTGACGGAACGGGAGGGCACAATGAGCAGTTCTTC.

About this clone itself: Given a much more abundant clone one base away, this may be a read error. In the same sample, other DNA sequences code for this CDR3. The chain carries TRBV5-1 and TRBJ2-7; D unresolved. Germline V gene lookup returns CDR1 SGHRS and CDR2 YFSETQ. V dropped 3 bases and J dropped 2 bases, with 3 bases sitting between them. The CDR3 length is 11 residues. The CDR3 spells CASSSTYEQYF. In DNA, the CDR3 is TGCGCCAGCAGCTCCACCTACGAGCAGTACTTC. The full variable domain, rest sourced from reference TRBV5-1 and TRBJ2-7, is KAGVTQTPRYLIKTRGQQVTLSCSPISGHRSVSWYQQTPGQGLQFLFEYFSETQRNKGNFPGRFSGRQFSNSRSEMNVSTLELGDSALYLCASSSTYEQYFGPGTRLTVT.